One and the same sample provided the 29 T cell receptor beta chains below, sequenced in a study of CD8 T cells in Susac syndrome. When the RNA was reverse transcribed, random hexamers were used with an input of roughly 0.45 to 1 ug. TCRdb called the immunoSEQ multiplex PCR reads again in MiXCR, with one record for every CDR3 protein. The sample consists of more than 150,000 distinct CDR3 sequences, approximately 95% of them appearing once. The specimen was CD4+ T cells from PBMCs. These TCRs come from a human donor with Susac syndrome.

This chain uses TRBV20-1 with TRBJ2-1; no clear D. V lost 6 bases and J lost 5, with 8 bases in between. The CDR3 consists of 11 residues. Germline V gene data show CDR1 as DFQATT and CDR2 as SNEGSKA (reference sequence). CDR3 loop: CSANFNNEQFF. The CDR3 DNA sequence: TGCAGTGCCAACTTCAACAATGAGCAGTTCTTC.

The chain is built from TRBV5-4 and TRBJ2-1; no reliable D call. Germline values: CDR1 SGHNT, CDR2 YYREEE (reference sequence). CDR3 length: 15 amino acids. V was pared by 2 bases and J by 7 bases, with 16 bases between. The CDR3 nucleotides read TGTGCCAGCAGCTTCTATGCCAAGGAGTGGAATGAGCAGTTCTTC. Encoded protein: CASSFYAKEWNEQFF. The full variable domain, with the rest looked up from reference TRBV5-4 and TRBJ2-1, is ETGVTQSPTHLIKTRGQQVTLRCSSQSGHNTVSWYQQALGQGPQFIFQYYREEENGRGNFPPRFSGLQFPNYSSELNVNALELDDSALYLCASSFYAKEWNEQFFGPGTRLTVL.

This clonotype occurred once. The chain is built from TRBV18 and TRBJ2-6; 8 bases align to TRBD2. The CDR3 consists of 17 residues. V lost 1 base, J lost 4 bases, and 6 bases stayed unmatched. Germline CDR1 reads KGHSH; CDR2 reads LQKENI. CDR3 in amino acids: CASSPLGGGSGANVLTF. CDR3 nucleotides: TGTGCCAGCTCACCACTCGGCGGGGGGTCGGGGGCCAACGTCCTGACTTTC.

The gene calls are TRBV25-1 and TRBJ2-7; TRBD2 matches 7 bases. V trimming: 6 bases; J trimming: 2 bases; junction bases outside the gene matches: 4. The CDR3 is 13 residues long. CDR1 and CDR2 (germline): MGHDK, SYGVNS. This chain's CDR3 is CASSGRIPYEQYF. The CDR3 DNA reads TGTGCCAGCAGCGGGAGGATCCCCTACGAGCAGTACTTC.

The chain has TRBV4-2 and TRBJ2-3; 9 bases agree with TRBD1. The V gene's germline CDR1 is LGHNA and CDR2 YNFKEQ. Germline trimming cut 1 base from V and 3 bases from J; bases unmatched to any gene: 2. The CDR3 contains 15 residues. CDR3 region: CASSQGQGETDTQYF. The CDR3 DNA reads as TGTGCCAGCAGCCAAGGACAGGGGGAGACAGATACGCAGTATTTT.

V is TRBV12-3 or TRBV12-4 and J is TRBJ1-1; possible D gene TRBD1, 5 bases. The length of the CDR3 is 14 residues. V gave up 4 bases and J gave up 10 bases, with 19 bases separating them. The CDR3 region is CASSSTWGSRLAFF. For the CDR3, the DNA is TGTGCCAGCAGTTCAACATGGGGGTCGCGGTTAGCTTTCTTT.

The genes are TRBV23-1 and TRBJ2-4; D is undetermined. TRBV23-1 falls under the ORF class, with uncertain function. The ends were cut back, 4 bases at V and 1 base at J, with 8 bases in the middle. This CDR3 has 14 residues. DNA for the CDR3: TGCGCCAGCAGTCCCGGAATGGCCAAAAACATTCAGTACTTC. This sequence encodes CASSPGMAKNIQYF.

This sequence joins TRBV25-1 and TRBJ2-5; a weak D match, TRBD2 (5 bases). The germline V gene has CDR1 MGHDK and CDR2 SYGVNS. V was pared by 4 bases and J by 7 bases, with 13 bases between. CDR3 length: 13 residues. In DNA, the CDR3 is TGTGCCAGCAGTGGGGCAGCCAGCGGGACCCAGTACTTC. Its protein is CASSGAASGTQYF.

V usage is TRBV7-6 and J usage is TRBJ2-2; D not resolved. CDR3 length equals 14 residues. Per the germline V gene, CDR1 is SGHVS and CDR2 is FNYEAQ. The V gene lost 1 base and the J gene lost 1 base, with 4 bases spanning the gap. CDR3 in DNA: TGTGCCAGCAGCTTAGTTCAGAACACCGGGGAGCTGTTTTTT. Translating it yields CASSLVQNTGELFF.

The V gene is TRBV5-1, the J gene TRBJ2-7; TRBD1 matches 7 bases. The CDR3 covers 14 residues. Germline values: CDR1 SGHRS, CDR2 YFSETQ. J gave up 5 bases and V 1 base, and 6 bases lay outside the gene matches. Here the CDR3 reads CASSLTRTGNEQYF. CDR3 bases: TGCGCCAGCAGCTTGACCCGGACAGGAAACGAGCAGTACTTC.

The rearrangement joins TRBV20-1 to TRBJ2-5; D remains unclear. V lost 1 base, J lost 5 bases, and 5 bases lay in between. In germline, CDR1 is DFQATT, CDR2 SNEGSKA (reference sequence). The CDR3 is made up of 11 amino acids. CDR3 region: CSARAAETQYF. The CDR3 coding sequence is TGCAGTGCTAGAGCCGCGGAGACCCAGTACTTC.

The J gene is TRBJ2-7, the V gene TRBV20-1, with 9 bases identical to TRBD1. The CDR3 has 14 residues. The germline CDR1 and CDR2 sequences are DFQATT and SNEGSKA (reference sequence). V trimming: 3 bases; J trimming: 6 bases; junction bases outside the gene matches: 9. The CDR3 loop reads CSARPSGTGFEQYF. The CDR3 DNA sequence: TGCAGTGCTAGGCCTAGTGGGACAGGGTTCGAGCAGTACTTC.

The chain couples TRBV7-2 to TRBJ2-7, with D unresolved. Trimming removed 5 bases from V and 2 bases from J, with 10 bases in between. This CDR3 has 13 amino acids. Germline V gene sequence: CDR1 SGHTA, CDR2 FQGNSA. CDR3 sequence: CASSQIPPYEQYF. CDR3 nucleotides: TGTGCCAGCAGCCAGATCCCACCCTACGAGCAGTACTTC.

The CDR3 sequence is CASSLEGTGISPLHF. The CDR3 DNA reads as TGTGCCAGCAGTTTAGAAGGGACAGGGATCTCACCCCTCCACTTT. The V and J genes are TRBV12-3 or TRBV12-4 and TRBJ1-6; 9 nucleotides line up with TRBD1. V was pared by 1 base and J by 10 bases, with 5 bases of the junction left unmatched. This CDR3 has 15 residues.

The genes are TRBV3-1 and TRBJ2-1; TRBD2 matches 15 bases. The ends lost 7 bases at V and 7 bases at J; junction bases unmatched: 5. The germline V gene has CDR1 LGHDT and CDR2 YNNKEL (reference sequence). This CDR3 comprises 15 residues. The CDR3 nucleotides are TGTGCCAGCACTAGGACTAGCGGGGGGGGAAATGAGCAGTTCTTC. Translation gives CASTRTSGGGNEQFF.

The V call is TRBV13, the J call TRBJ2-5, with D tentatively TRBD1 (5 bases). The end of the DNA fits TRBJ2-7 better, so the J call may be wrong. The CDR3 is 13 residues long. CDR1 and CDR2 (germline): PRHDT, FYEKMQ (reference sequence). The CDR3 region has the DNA TGTGCCAGCAGCTTAGGGACAGAGGACGAGCAGTACTTC. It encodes CASSLGTEDEQYF.

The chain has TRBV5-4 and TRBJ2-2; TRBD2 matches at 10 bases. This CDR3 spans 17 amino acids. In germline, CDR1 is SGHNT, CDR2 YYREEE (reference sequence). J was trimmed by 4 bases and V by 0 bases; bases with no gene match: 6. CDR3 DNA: TGTGCCAGCAGCTTGGCCCGAGCGGGGGGGCGCACCGGGGAGCTGTTTTTT. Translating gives CASSLARAGGRTGELFF.

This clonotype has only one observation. This CDR3 reads CASSREGLANYGYTF. CDR3 in DNA: TGTGCCAGCAGCAGAGAGGGGTTAGCGAACTATGGCTACACCTTC. The chain combines TRBV7-2 with TRBJ1-2; D perhaps matches TRBD1 (5 bases). The germline V and J ends were trimmed by 5 bases and 2 bases, with 15 bases remaining between them. Germline lookup yields CDR1 SGHTA and CDR2 FQGNSA. This CDR3 is built from 15 residues.

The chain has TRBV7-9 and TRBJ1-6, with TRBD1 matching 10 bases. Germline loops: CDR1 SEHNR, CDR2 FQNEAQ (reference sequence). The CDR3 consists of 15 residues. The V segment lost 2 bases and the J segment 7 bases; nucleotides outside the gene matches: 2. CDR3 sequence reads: CASSLSGQGNSPLHF. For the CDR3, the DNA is TGTGCCAGCAGCTTATCGGGACAGGGGAATTCACCCCTCCACTTT. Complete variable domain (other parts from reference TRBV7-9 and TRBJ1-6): DTGVSQNPRHKITKRGQNVTFRCDPISEHNRLYWYRQTLGQGPEFLTYFQNEAQLEKSRLLSDRFSAERPKGSFSTLEIQRTEQGDSAMYLCASSLSGQGNSPLHFGNGTRLTVT.

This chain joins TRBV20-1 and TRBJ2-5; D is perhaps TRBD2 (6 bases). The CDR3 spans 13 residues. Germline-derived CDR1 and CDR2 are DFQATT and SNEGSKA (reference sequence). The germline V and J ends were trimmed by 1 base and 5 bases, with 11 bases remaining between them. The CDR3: CSARGSAGETQYF. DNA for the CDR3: TGCAGTGCTAGAGGGTCGGCGGGGGAGACCCAGTACTTC.

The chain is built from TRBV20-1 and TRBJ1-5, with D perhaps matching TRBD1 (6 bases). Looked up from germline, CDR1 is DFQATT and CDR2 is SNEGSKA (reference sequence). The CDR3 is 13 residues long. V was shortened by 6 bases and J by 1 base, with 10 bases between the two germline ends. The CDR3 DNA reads TGCAGTGCCTTTACAGGGAGCAATCAGCCCCAGCATTTT. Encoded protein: CSAFTGSNQPQHF.

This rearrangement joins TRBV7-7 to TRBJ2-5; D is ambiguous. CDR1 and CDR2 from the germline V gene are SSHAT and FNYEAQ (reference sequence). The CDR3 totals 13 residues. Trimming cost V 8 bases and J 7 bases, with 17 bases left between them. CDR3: CASAPRAAGTQYF. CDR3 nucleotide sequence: TGTGCCAGCGCCCCCCGGGCAGCTGGGACCCAGTACTTC.

The DNA for the CDR3 is TGCAGCGTTCTTTCCGAGGGGAGAGGCTACACCTTC. This gives the protein CSVLSEGRGYTF. V and J are TRBV29-1 and TRBJ1-2; the D gene is possibly TRBD1 (5 bases). V dropped 5 bases and J dropped 8 bases, with 15 bases sitting between them. The CDR3 has 12 amino acids. The V gene's germline CDR1 is SQVTM and CDR2 ANQGSEA.

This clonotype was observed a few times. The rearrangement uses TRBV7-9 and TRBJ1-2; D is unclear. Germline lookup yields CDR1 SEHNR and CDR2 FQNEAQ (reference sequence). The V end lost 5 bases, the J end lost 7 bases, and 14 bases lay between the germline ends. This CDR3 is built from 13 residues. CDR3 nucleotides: TGTGCCAGCAGCCCCGGTGGGGTGGCTGGCTACACCTTC. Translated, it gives CASSPGGVAGYTF.

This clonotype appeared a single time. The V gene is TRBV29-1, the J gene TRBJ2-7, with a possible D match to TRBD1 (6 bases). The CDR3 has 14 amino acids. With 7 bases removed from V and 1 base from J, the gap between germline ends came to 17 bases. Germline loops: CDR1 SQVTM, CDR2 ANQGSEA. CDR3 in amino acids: CSAGQFSNSYEQYF. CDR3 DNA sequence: TGCAGCGCCGGACAGTTCTCCAATTCCTACGAGCAGTACTTC.

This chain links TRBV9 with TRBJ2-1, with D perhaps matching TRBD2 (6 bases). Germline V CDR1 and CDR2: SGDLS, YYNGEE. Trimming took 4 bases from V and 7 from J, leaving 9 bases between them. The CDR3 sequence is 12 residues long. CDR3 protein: CASSKEGNEQFF. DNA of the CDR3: TGTGCCAGCAGCAAGGAGGGAAATGAGCAGTTCTTC.

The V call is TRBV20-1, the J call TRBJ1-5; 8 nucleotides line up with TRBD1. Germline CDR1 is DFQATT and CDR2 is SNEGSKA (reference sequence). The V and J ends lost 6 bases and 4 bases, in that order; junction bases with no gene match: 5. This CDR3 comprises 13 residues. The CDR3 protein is CSAHRGGNQPQHF. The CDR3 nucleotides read TGCAGTGCACACAGGGGGGGTAATCAGCCCCAGCATTTT.

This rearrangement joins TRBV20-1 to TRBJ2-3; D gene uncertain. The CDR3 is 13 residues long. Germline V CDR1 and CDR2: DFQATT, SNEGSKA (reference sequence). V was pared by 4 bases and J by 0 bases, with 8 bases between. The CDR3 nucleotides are TGCAGTGCTAATGACCGAAGCACAGATACGCAGTATTTT. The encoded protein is CSANDRSTDTQYF.

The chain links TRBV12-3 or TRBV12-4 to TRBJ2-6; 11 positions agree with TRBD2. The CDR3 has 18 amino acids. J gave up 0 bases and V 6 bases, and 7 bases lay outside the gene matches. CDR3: CASSPTSGGFSGANVLTF. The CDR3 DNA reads TGTGCCAGCAGCCCCACTAGCGGGGGTTTCTCTGGGGCCAACGTCCTGACTTTC.